The present T cell receptor (beta chain) was sequenced within a study of OX40 agonist ivuxolimab in advanced cancers. Overall study: At about 81% male, the cohort had a mean age of approximately 60 years, ranging from about 20 to 79. There were three patients with partial responses, one having hepatocellular carcinoma and two cutaneous melanoma.

This clone was recorded a few times. The target antigen is unknown. Samples of blood were obtained at baseline, on cycle 4 day 1, and on cycle 7 day 1. V dropped 0 bases and J dropped 2 bases, with 7 bases sitting between them. The CDR3 consists of 14 residues. CDR1 MNHNS and CDR2 SASEGT come from the germline V gene. TCRdb keeps only in-frame clones here, not all; method: immunoSEQ multiplex PCR. This table has about 14,000 clones, 80% appearing once. General study results and limits: The study found that CD8+ T cells averaged more expanded clones than CD4+.

This TCR derives from an adult with an advanced solid tumor such as melanoma, head and neck, liver or kidney cancer. V is TRBV6-1 and J is TRBJ1-2; D uncertain. The sequenced sample was CD4+ or CD8+ T cells sorted from blood, obtained in a trial of the OX40 agonist ivuxolimab. CDR3 protein: CASSEAPENYGYTF. The CDR3, as DNA: TGTGCCAGCAGTGAAGCACCAGAAAACTATGGCTACACCTTC.